This TCR beta chain was captured in a study of cytomegalovirus exposure and HLA in healthy donors. Broader study findings: According to a subsequent analysis, TCR clusters identified in the first cohort showed a tendency to co-occur across the approximately 110 validation repertoires. Altogether, more than 150 TCR beta chains were recorded as cytomegalovirus-associated.

Notes on this clone: Its antigen is undetermined.

CDR1 and CDR2 (germline): SGHDT, YYEEEE. Trimming left V 3 bases short and J 0 bases short, with 7 bases between. This CDR3 spans 15 amino acids. This table comes from immunoSEQ multiplex PCR, and its TCRdb copy is limited to in-frame clones, with some not included. The sample holds about 160,000 clones; roughly 90% are singletons and the top ten take approximately 2.4%. This receptor was taken from a woman aged 18-29 years in good health and CMV-seronegative. Sequencing input: PBMCs. The V call is TRBV5-6, the J call TRBJ1-6; D not certain. CDR3 region: CASSSMSSYNSPLHF. For the CDR3, the DNA is TGTGCCAGCAGCTCAATGAGCTCCTATAATTCACCCCTCCACTTT. The full variable domain, with the rest looked up from reference TRBV5-6 and TRBJ1-6, is DAGVTQSPTHLIKTRGQQVTLRCSPKSGHDTVSWYQQALGQGPQFIFQYYEEEERQRGNFPDRFSGHQFPNYSSELNVNALLLGDSALYLCASSSMSSYNSPLHFGNGTRLTVT.